The 15 T cell receptor beta chains reported below all come from one sample, sequenced in a study of patients and donors after allogeneic stem cell transplantation. TCRdb processed the RT-PCR reads anew with MiXCR; each CDR3 protein has one entry. Of about a million distinct CDR3 sequences listed, roughly 18% are singletons. Sequenced: blood, either unsorted or a sorted T cell fraction (not recorded which). The receptors here all came from a human donor who was either an allogeneic HSCT recipient or a stem cell or donor lymphocyte infusion donor (not recorded which). It is not recorded whose cells these are; they may come from a transplant donor.

This clonotype was seen only a few times. The chain joins TRBV5-1 to TRBJ2-5; tentative D call: TRBD1 (5 bases). The DNA end is more similar to TRBJ2-3, so the J call may be wrong. The CDR3 covers 13 residues. The germline gives CDR1 SGHRS, CDR2 YFSETQ. The CDR3 region is CASSLEGSGTQYF. The CDR3 nucleotides are TGCGCCAGCAGCTTGGAGGGGTCCGGAACGCAGTATTTT.

This clonotype was counted between two and nine times. The rearrangement uses TRBV6-5 and TRBJ2-5; 7 nucleotides match TRBD1. The germline CDR1 and CDR2 sequences are MNHEY and SVGAGI. The trim removed 5 bases at V and 7 bases at J, leaving 4 bases unmatched. The CDR3 loop spans 12 amino acids. The CDR3 region has the DNA TGTGCCAGCAGTCAGGGGGTCGGGACCCAGTACTTC. This gives the protein CASSQGVGTQYF.

The chain carries TRBV5-6 and TRBJ1-5; D remains unclear. This CDR3 comprises 12 residues. CDR1 is SGHDT and CDR2 is YYEEEE in the germline V gene. V was trimmed by 4 bases and J by 11 bases, leaving 13 bases between them. The CDR3, as DNA: TGTGCCAGCAGCCGCGCCGGGAGGGCCCAGCATTTT. This gives the protein CASSRAGRAQHF.

The V gene is TRBV12-3 or TRBV12-4, the J gene TRBJ2-6, with D perhaps matching TRBD1 or TRBD2 (6 bases each). Trimming removed 6 bases from V and 1 base from J, with 19 bases in between. This CDR3 comprises 18 residues. CDR3 residues: CASSWVGGGSSGANVLTF. The CDR3 nucleotides are TGTGCCAGCAGCTGGGTGGGGGGCGGTTCATCTGGGGCCAACGTCCTGACTTTC.

The chain recombines TRBV27 with TRBJ2-7, with D possibly being TRBD1 (6 bases). Trimming removed 3 bases at V and 3 bases at J, with 9 bases between. The CDR3 is 13 residues long. The germline gives CDR1 MNHEY, CDR2 SMNVEV (reference sequence). The CDR3 loop is CASSFAGVYEQYF. In DNA, the CDR3 is TGTGCCAGCAGTTTTGCAGGGGTCTACGAGCAGTACTTC.

This clonotype was seen only a few times. The chain links TRBV15 to TRBJ2-5; D gene ambiguous. V shed 0 bases and J shed 5 bases, with 13 bases lying between them. The CDR3 is 15 residues long. Germline V gene sequence: CDR1 LNHNV, CDR2 YYDKDF (reference sequence). For the CDR3, the DNA is TGTGCCACCAGCAGAGATCGGGTCTCCTCGGAGACCCAGTACTTC. Translating it yields CATSRDRVSSETQYF.

This clonotype appeared a few times. The gene calls are TRBV11-2 and TRBJ1-5; D is unclear. Germline V gene data show CDR1 as SGHAT and CDR2 as FQNNGV. The CDR3 loop spans 14 amino acids. V was clipped by 2 bases and J by 6 bases, with 11 bases between them. The CDR3 nucleotides read TGTGCCAGCAGCTTATTGGGGTTGGGTCAGCCCCAGCATTTT. It yields the protein CASSLLGLGQPQHF.

The chain is built from TRBV6-1 and TRBJ1-1, with 7 bases lining up with TRBD1. The germline CDR1 and CDR2 sequences are MNHNS and SASEGT. J gave up 4 bases and V 5 bases, and 10 bases lay outside the gene matches. The CDR3 loop spans 15 amino acids. The CDR3 region is CASSSRQGSITEAFF. CDR3 bases: TGTGCCAGCAGTAGTAGACAGGGATCCATCACTGAAGCTTTCTTT.

In its sample, this clonotype was seen a few times. This sequence joins TRBV20-1 and TRBJ1-4, with D possibly TRBD1 on 6 matching bases. The CDR3 length is 13 residues. Germline loops: CDR1 DFQATT, CDR2 SNEGSKA (reference sequence). V was cut by 5 bases and J by 7 bases, with 14 bases left in between. Here the CDR3 DNA reads TGCAGTGCTGAACCAGGGGTTGGTGAAAAACTGTTTTTT. Its protein is CSAEPGVGEKLFF.

The chain joins TRBV20-1 to TRBJ2-7; D may correspond to TRBD1 or TRBD2 (5 bases each). Trimming took 0 bases from V and 7 from J, leaving 13 bases between them. The CDR3 is 13 amino acids. Looked up from germline, CDR1 is DFQATT and CDR2 is SNEGSKA (reference sequence). CDR3 loop: CSARDGGDGEQYF. The CDR3 DNA follows: TGCAGTGCTAGAGATGGGGGAGACGGGGAGCAGTACTTC.

V usage is TRBV7-8 and J usage is TRBJ2-7, with TRBD1 matching over 9 bases. From germline, CDR1 is SGHVS and CDR2 FQNEAQ. V dropped 4 bases and J dropped 3; count of bases not matched to a gene: 4. This CDR3 is 14 amino acids long. CDR3 sequence (DNA): TGTGCCAGCAGCTCGGACAGGGGTCTCTACGAGCAGTACTTC. Translating gives CASSSDRGLYEQYF.

In DNA form, the CDR3 reads TGTGCCAGCAGCACCCGGACCCTGATCTCCTACGAGCAGTACTTC. Its protein product is CASSTRTLISYEQYF. The chain is built from TRBV3-1 and TRBJ2-7; D call uncertain. Germline V lookup: CDR1 LGHDT, CDR2 YNNKEL (reference sequence). This CDR3 is built from 15 residues. Deletions cut 5 bases from V and 0 bases from J, with 14 bases between.

This clonotype was counted only a few times. The chain recombines TRBV20-1 with TRBJ2-6; a weak D match, TRBD2 (5 bases). The ends were cut back, 3 bases at V and 1 base at J, with 10 bases in the middle. The CDR3 totals 15 residues. Germline CDR1 is DFQATT and CDR2 is SNEGSKA (reference sequence). CDR3 nucleotides: TGCAGTGCTAGCCCCCGGGGATCTGGGGCCAACGTCCTGACTTTC. Translating it yields CSASPRGSGANVLTF.

This clonotype was seen more than once but under ten times. The genes are TRBV11-2 and TRBJ2-3; D ambiguous. CDR3 length: 14 residues. Germline CDR1 and CDR2: SGHAT and FQNNGV. V dropped 2 bases and J dropped 4 bases, with 10 bases sitting between them. The DNA of the CDR3 is TGTGCCAGCAGCTTAATTATCGGGCCAGATACGCAGTATTTT. It encodes CASSLIIGPDTQYF. Full variable domain (outside the CDR3, taken from reference TRBV11-2 and TRBJ2-3): EAGVAQSPRYKIIEKRQSVAFWCNPISGHATLYWYQQILGQGPKLLIQFQNNGVVDDSQLPKDRFSAERLKGVDSTLKIQPAKLEDSAVYLCASSLIIGPDTQYFGPGTRLTVL.

DNA for the CDR3: TGTGCCAGCAGCTCCTTGAACGACAGGGCCAATTCACCCCTCCACTTT. Protein sequence: CASSSLNDRANSPLHF. The gene calls are TRBV7-9 and TRBJ1-6, with 7 nucleotides matching TRBD1. The trim removed 4 bases at V and 7 bases at J, leaving 10 bases unmatched. Germline lookup yields CDR1 SEHNR and CDR2 FQNEAQ (reference sequence). The CDR3 has 16 residues. Combining the CDR3 with reference TRBV7-9 and TRBJ1-6 gives the whole variable domain DTGVSQNPRHKITKRGQNVTFRCDPISEHNRLYWYRQTLGQGPEFLTYFQNEAQLEKSRLLSDRFSAERPKGSFSTLEIQRTEQGDSAMYLCASSSLNDRANSPLHFGNGTRLTVT.